Reported below is one T cell receptor beta chain. The CDR3 has 15 amino acids. Trimming took off 0 bases at V and 1 base at J, with 8 bases between the two ends. Germline CDR1 and CDR2: SGHRS and YFSETQ. The data are from a study of blood T cell repertoires in COVID-19. Study-level background: Both acute and convalescent COVID-19 samples were obtained from the United States, Italy and Spain. Sources were T cells, B-cell-depleted T cells, or PBMCs; the material itself was cDNA or gDNA.

In the original analysis: Nucleated cell counts were estimated from reference gene primer amplification. The table came from immunoSEQ multiplex PCR; TCRdb's copy has only in-frame clones and leaves some out. That table is the source of V, J and clone size, and D and trimming were worked out from the DNA. This sample has over 75,000 clones, with around 82% found just once. The V gene is TRBV5-1, the J gene TRBJ1-3; D gene unclear. The receptor comes from a man aged 45-65 years who had recovered from COVID-19. The material sequenced was peripheral blood. CDR3 loop: CASSLAAGSGNTIYF. The CDR3, as DNA: TGCGCCAGCAGCTTGGCGGCGGGTTCTGGAAACACCATATATTTT. The full variable domain, in which reference TRBV5-1 and TRBJ1-3 provide the parts outside the CDR3, is KAGVTQTPRYLIKTRGQQVTLSCSPISGHRSVSWYQQTPGQGLQFLFEYFSETQRNKGNFPGRFSGRQFSNSRSEMNVSTLELGDSALYLCASSLAAGSGNTIYFGEGSWLTVV.